The 28 T cell receptor beta chains presented below share a single source sample, sequenced in a study of blood T cells in healthy people across ages. The second PCR ran about 7 to 12 cycles with a sample-barcoded 5' primer and J-beta primers. Via MiXCR, TCRdb re-called the 5' RACE reads, giving one row per CDR3 protein. Of about 570,000 distinct CDR3 sequences detected, approximately 27% appear once; the ten largest clones hold approximately 18%. Sequencing input: blood. These TCRs come from a woman in her seventies in good health.

The J gene is TRBJ2-1, the V gene TRBV12-3 or TRBV12-4, with 7 bases aligning to TRBD2. V lost 5 bases to trimming and J lost 2 bases; unmatched junction nucleotides: 6. The CDR3 sequence is 15 residues long. CDR3 sequence reads: CASSPGSGAYNEQFF. CDR3 DNA: TGTGCCAGCAGTCCAGGCAGCGGGGCCTACAATGAGCAGTTCTTC.

The rearrangement joins TRBV7-9 to TRBJ1-2; TRBD1 matches 7 bases. Germline V lookup: CDR1 SEHNR, CDR2 FQNEAQ (reference sequence). This CDR3 spans 11 amino acids. V lost 4 bases, J lost 10 bases, and 3 bases stayed unmatched. The chain's CDR3 is CASSSTGPYTF. The CDR3 coding sequence is TGTGCCAGCAGCTCGACAGGGCCCTACACCTTC.

The chain carries TRBV6-2 or TRBV6-3 and TRBJ2-5, with 8 nucleotides matching TRBD1. There are 14 residues in the CDR3. CDR1 is MNHEY, CDR2 SVGEGT, per germline. J lost 1 base, V lost 6 bases, and 4 bases had no gene match. The CDR3 protein is CASRRQGLQETQYF. The CDR3 region has the DNA TGTGCCAGCAGGCGACAGGGGCTCCAAGAGACCCAGTACTTC.

This clonotype was seen a few times. The chain uses TRBV20-1 and TRBJ1-5; the D is unclear. V dropped 1 base and J dropped 5 bases, with 12 bases sitting between them. Germline V gives CDR1 DFQATT, CDR2 SNEGSKA (reference sequence). The CDR3 is 14 amino acids. As DNA, the CDR3 is TGCAGTGCTAGAGTGAAGAGAGGAGATCAGCCCCAGCATTTT. Translating it yields CSARVKRGDQPQHF.

The table lists this clonotype with a few counts. The CDR3 bases are TGTGCCTGCCGGGCTAGCGGGGGGGCCTACACCGGGGAGCTGTTTTTT. This gives the protein CACRASGGAYTGELFF. The chain couples TRBV3-1 to TRBJ2-2, with 12 bases identical to TRBD2. V lost 11 bases to trimming and J lost 3 bases; unmatched junction nucleotides: 10. In germline, CDR1 is LGHDT, CDR2 YNNKEL (reference sequence). The CDR3 is 16 amino acids.

A note on this clonotype: The junction and the germline gene differ at one end; a read error may be behind it. The chain recombines TRBV20-1 with TRBJ2-3; D is possibly TRBD1 or TRBD2 (6 bases each). The CDR3 extends over 14 amino acids. Germline lookup yields CDR1 DFQATT and CDR2 SNEGSKA (reference sequence). In DNA form, the CDR3 reads TGCAGTGCTCCGCCGGGGGCTGGCACAGATACACAGTATTTT. Its protein is CSAPPGAGTDTQYF.

This clonotype appeared many times. The V and J genes are TRBV6-2 or TRBV6-3 and TRBJ1-1; D remains ambiguous. The germline V and J ends were trimmed by 5 bases and 3 bases, with 13 bases remaining between them. The CDR3 has 14 residues. The germline gives CDR1 MNHEY, CDR2 SVGEGT. CDR3 sequence reads: CASSGAVRDTEAFF. The CDR3 nucleotides read TGTGCCAGCAGTGGCGCCGTGAGGGACACTGAAGCTTTCTTT.

The chain employs TRBV5-1 and TRBJ2-5; maybe TRBD1 (5 bases). The J call is uncertain, as TRBJ2-1 better fits the DNA end. This CDR3 is 13 amino acids long. Per germline, CDR1 SGHRS and CDR2 YFSETQ. In nucleotides, the CDR3 is TGCGCCAGCAGCTCGGATCAGGGCAATGAGCAGTTCTTC. It specifies CASSSDQGNEQFF.

The rearrangement joins TRBV5-1 to TRBJ2-1; 8 nucleotides agree with TRBD1. Per germline, CDR1 SGHRS and CDR2 YFSETQ. CDR3 length: 15 amino acids. The V and J ends lost 0 bases and 2 bases, in that order; junction bases with no gene match: 1. CDR3 protein: CASSLGGQAYNEQFF. CDR3 DNA sequence: TGCGCCAGCAGCTTGGGGGGACAGGCCTACAATGAGCAGTTCTTC.

This clonotype was counted only a few times. The chain recombines TRBV18 with TRBJ2-4; D gene uncertain. Trimming cost V 4 bases and J 1 base, with 17 bases left between them. The CDR3 totals 17 residues. The germline V gene encodes CDR1 KGHSH and CDR2 LQKENI. CDR3 DNA sequence: TGTGCCAGCTCACTCCCTCCGGGCCTCAAGGCCAAAAACATTCAGTACTTC. It specifies CASSLPPGLKAKNIQYF.

V gene TRBV20-1 combines with J gene TRBJ2-1, with 13 bases identical to TRBD2. Looked up from germline, CDR1 is DFQATT and CDR2 is SNEGSKA (reference sequence). V shed 0 bases and J 14 bases; nucleotides not matched to a gene: 7. This CDR3 is 14 amino acids long. DNA of the CDR3: TGCAGTGCTAGAGATGAAGGGACTAGCGGGGTGGAGTTCTTC. It is translated as CSARDEGTSGVEFF.

The V gene is TRBV20-1, the J gene TRBJ2-5, with TRBD2 matching over 8 bases. Germline CDR1 and CDR2: DFQATT and SNEGSKA (reference sequence). The CDR3 is 14 residues long. Trimming at V came to 4 bases and at J to 3 bases, leaving 7 bases not matched to a gene. CDR3 sequence reads: CSAISGTRKETQYF. Written as DNA, the CDR3 is TGCAGTGCTATTTCCGGGACTAGAAAAGAGACCCAGTACTTC.

This clonotype was counted a few times. The chain links TRBV3-1 to TRBJ1-1, with a tentative D call TRBD1 (6 bases). This CDR3 region has 15 residues. Germline lookup yields CDR1 LGHDT and CDR2 YNNKEL (reference sequence). V lost 2 bases, J lost 4 bases, and 14 bases lay in between. For the CDR3, the DNA is TGTGCCAGCAGCCAAATGCTCAGGGGCGGCACTGAAGCTTTCTTT. Its protein is CASSQMLRGGTEAFF.

This clonotype was counted many times. The V call is TRBV14, the J call TRBJ2-4; a weak D match, TRBD1 (6 bases). The CDR3 totals 13 residues. V shed 4 bases and J shed 6 bases, with 10 bases lying between them. CDR1 and CDR2 (germline): SGHDN, FVKESK. CDR3 region: CASSPSTGNIQYF. In DNA, the CDR3 is TGTGCCAGCAGCCCCTCGACAGGAAACATTCAGTACTTC.

The chain couples TRBV6-2 or TRBV6-3 to TRBJ2-1; 13 nucleotides agree with TRBD2. J was trimmed by 0 bases and V by 7 bases; bases with no gene match: 9. From germline, CDR1 is MNHEY and CDR2 SVGEGT. This CDR3 contains 18 residues. The CDR3 DNA reads TGTGCCAGCATCGGACTAGCGGGGGCGCGCAGCTCCTACAATGAGCAGTTCTTC. Protein product: CASIGLAGARSSYNEQFF.

This clonotype was recorded a few times. The rearrangement joins TRBV29-1 to TRBJ2-3; TRBD2 matches 7 bases. Germline V lookup: CDR1 SQVTM, CDR2 ANQGSEA. The V and J ends lost 7 bases and 0 bases, in that order; junction bases with no gene match: 7. The CDR3 spans 14 residues. The CDR3 spells CSGGVAGSTDTQYF. The DNA for the CDR3 is TGCAGCGGCGGAGTAGCGGGCAGCACAGATACGCAGTATTTT.

This clonotype was detected only a few times. This chain connects TRBV4-3 to TRBJ1-2; 7 bases are a match to TRBD1. CDR1 and CDR2 from the germline V gene are LGHNA and YSLEER. V shed 1 base and J 8 bases; nucleotides not matched to a gene: 7. The length of the CDR3 is 14 residues. The CDR3 region has the DNA TGCGCCAGCAGCCAAGGGAGGGGGCGGCTCGGCTACACCTTC. Translating gives CASSQGRGRLGYTF.

The rearrangement uses TRBV10-3 and TRBJ2-3; no definite D call. Germline values: CDR1 ENHRY, CDR2 SYGVKD. V dropped 3 bases and J dropped 2 bases, with 9 bases sitting between them. There are 14 residues in the CDR3. The chain's CDR3 is CAISERSNTDTQYF. CDR3 in DNA: TGTGCCATCAGTGAACGTAGTAACACAGATACGCAGTATTTT.

The chain couples TRBV29-1 to TRBJ2-3, with 8 bases lining up with TRBD2. The CDR3 is made up of 15 amino acids. Germline V lookup: CDR1 SQVTM, CDR2 ANQGSEA. Trimming took 6 bases from V and 1 from J; bases not matched to a gene: 9. CDR3 nucleotide sequence: TGCAGCGTGGGAAGAGCGGGGGCCGGCACAGATACGCAGTATTTT. Residues: CSVGRAGAGTDTQYF.

The chain links TRBV29-1 to TRBJ1-2, with D perhaps TRBD1 (5 bases). There are 13 residues in the CDR3. V lost 5 bases, J lost 2 bases, and 12 bases lay in between. Germline V gene sequence: CDR1 SQVTM, CDR2 ANQGSEA. DNA of the CDR3: TGCAGCGTTACCGGGACTTCCAACTATGGCTACACCTTC. It translates to CSVTGTSNYGYTF.

The CDR3 protein is CASSPHAGLLSEQYF. The CDR3 coding sequence is TGTGCCAGCAGCCCCCATGCGGGGCTCCTAAGCGAGCAGTACTTC. V gene TRBV9 combines with J gene TRBJ2-7; D might be TRBD2 (6 bases). Germline lookup yields CDR1 SGDLS and CDR2 YYNGEE. The CDR3 runs to 15 residues. V was cut by 4 bases and J by 6 bases, with 20 bases left in between. The full variable domain, its missing parts supplied by reference TRBV9 and TRBJ2-7, is DSGVTQTPKHLITATGQRVTLRCSPRSGDLSVYWYQQSLDQGLQFLIQYYNGEERAKGNILERFSAQQFPDLHSELNLSSLELGDSALYFCASSPHAGLLSEQYFGPGTRLTVT.

This clonotype was seen a few times. J is TRBJ1-5 and V is TRBV20-1, with TRBD1 as a possible D gene (5 bases). CDR1 and CDR2 (germline): DFQATT, SNEGSKA (reference sequence). This CDR3 region has 14 residues. Trimming left V 5 bases short and J 2 bases short, with 13 bases between. The CDR3 DNA reads TGCAGTGCTCTTCGACAGTGGGGCAATCAGCCCCAGCATTTT. This gives the protein CSALRQWGNQPQHF.

This clonotype is a singleton in its sample. The chain links TRBV20-1 to TRBJ1-4, with 9 bases matching TRBD1. J was trimmed by 10 bases and V by 4 bases; bases with no gene match: 13. CDR1 and CDR2 (germline): DFQATT, SNEGSKA (reference sequence). This CDR3 has 15 amino acids. The CDR3 bases are TGCAGTGCTAATCTCCGGGGGACAGGGCCACGAAAACTGTTTTTT. The encoded protein is CSANLRGTGPRKLFF.

This clonotype has more than one count but fewer than ten. The DNA for the CDR3 is TGTGCCAGCAGTAGGGAACAGGGAGGCGAAAAACTGTTTTTT. Protein sequence: CASSREQGGEKLFF. The gene calls are TRBV12-3 or TRBV12-4 and TRBJ1-4; a possible D gene is TRBD1 (6 bases). V gave up 5 bases and J gave up 8 bases, with 15 bases separating them. This CDR3 spans 14 amino acids.

This clonotype was seen repeatedly, ten times or more. The chain recombines TRBV28 with TRBJ1-2, with 8 bases that match TRBD1. In germline, CDR1 is MDHEN, CDR2 SYDVKM. The junction had 7 bases not matched to a gene; V was cut back by 5 bases and J by 5 bases. This CDR3 contains 14 residues. In DNA form, the CDR3 reads TGTGCCAGCAGTCCGGGGACAGGAGTTTATGGCTACACCTTC. This sequence encodes CASSPGTGVYGYTF.

This clonotype was seen a handful of times. This chain joins TRBV5-1 and TRBJ2-7; D is unresolved. This CDR3 spans 14 amino acids. CDR1 and CDR2 from the germline V gene are SGHRS and YFSETQ. Trimming took 0 bases from V and 1 from J, leaving 8 bases between them. CDR3 sequence (DNA): TGCGCCAGCAGCTTGGACCCGGGTTCCTACGAGCAGTACTTC. Translated, it gives CASSLDPGSYEQYF.

The table lists this clonotype with a few counts. The chain recombines TRBV20-1 with TRBJ1-5, with 11 bases that match TRBD1. The CDR3 is made up of 13 amino acids. J lost 4 bases, V lost 6 bases, and 2 bases had no gene match. Germline V gene sequence: CDR1 DFQATT, CDR2 SNEGSKA (reference sequence). DNA for the CDR3: TGCAGTGCCGGGGACAGGGGGAATCAGCCCCAGCATTTT. The encoded protein is CSAGDRGNQPQHF.

The V gene is TRBV7-3, the J gene TRBJ1-6, with TRBD1 matching over 7 bases. Losses at the gene ends were 5 bases for V and 7 bases for J; bases not matched to a gene: 8. Germline V lookup: CDR1 SGHTA, CDR2 FQGTGA. The CDR3 extends over 15 amino acids. The CDR3 nucleotides read TGTGCCAGCAGCCTCAGACAGGGACTCAATTCACCCCTCCACTTT. This codes for CASSLRQGLNSPLHF.